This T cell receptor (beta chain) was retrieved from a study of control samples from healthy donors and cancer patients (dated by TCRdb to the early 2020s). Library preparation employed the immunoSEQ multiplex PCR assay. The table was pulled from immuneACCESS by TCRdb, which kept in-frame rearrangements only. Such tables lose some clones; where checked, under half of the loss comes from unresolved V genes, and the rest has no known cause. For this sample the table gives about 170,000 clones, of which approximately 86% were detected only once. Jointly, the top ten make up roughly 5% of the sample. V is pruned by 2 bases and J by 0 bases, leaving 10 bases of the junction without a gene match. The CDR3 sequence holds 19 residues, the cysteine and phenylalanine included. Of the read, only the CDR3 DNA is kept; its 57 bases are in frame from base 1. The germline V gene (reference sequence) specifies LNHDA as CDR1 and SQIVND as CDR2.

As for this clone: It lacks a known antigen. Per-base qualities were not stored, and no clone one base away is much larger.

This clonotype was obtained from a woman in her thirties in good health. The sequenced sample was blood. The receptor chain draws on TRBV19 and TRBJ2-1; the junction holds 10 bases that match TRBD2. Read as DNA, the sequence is TGTGCCAGTAGTATACTAGCGGGGGCCCGGGGGGGCTCCTACAATGAGCAGTTCTTC. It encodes CASSILAGARGGSYNEQFF.